The 23 T cell receptor beta chains listed next were all sequenced from one sample in a study of T cell responses to AZD1222 COVID-19 vaccine. Assay used: immunoSEQ multiplex PCR; TCRdb lists only in-frame clones, some missing. The table shows about 200,000 clones, with approximately 94% occurring only once. The sample consisted of peripheral blood, taken on day 0 of MenACWY control vaccination. These receptors were collected from an adult in good health.

This chain uses TRBV28 with TRBJ1-2; D is ambiguous. The CDR3 covers 11 residues. Deletions cut 4 bases from V and 6 bases from J, with 6 bases between. The germline gives CDR1 MDHEN, CDR2 SYDVKM. The CDR3 region has the DNA TGTGCCAGCAGTTCTCCTAATGGCTACACCTTC. Translated, it gives CASSSPNGYTF.

V is TRBV4-1 and J is TRBJ2-5; 10 nucleotides line up with TRBD1. Germline lookup yields CDR1 MGHRA and CDR2 YSYEKL. The V segment lost 2 bases and the J segment 1 base; nucleotides outside the gene matches: 10. This CDR3 is built from 18 residues. CDR3 amino acids: CASSQSYPGQGPQETQYF. CDR3 in DNA: TGCGCCAGCAGCCAAAGCTACCCGGGACAGGGGCCCCAAGAGACCCAGTACTTC.

CDR3 sequence reads: CASRLRGLDTGELFF. CDR3 nucleotide sequence: TGTGCCAGCAGACTCAGGGGGCTGGACACCGGGGAGCTGTTTTTT. The V call is TRBV6-5, the J call TRBJ2-2; 8 bases map to TRBD1. The germline V gene encodes CDR1 MNHEY and CDR2 SVGAGI. This CDR3 is 15 amino acids long. The J segment lost 3 bases and the V segment lost 6 bases, leaving 6 bases of the junction unmatched.

The chain joins TRBV28 to TRBJ2-3; 12 bases map to TRBD2. The trim removed 5 bases at V and 8 bases at J, leaving 5 bases unmatched. This CDR3 spans 14 amino acids. Germline-derived CDR1 and CDR2 are MDHEN and SYDVKM. CDR3 nucleotides: TGTGCCAGCAGTCCTGGACTAGCGGGGATTACGCAGTATTTT. This encodes CASSPGLAGITQYF.

This chain uses TRBV28 with TRBJ2-1; TRBD2 agrees at 10 bases. The junction had 11 bases not matched to a gene; V was cut back by 8 bases and J by 7 bases. Germline V lookup: CDR1 MDHEN, CDR2 SYDVKM. The CDR3 totals 15 residues. The CDR3 protein is CASGLLAGAGNEQFF. Here the CDR3 DNA reads TGTGCCAGCGGGCTGCTAGCGGGGGCGGGAAATGAGCAGTTCTTC. Looking up the rest from reference TRBV28 and TRBJ2-1 gives the full variable domain: DVKVTQSSRYLVKRTGEKVFLECVQDMDHENMFWYRQDPGLGLRLIYFSYDVKMKEKGDIPEGYSVSREKKERFSLILESASTNQTSMYLCASGLLAGAGNEQFFGPGTRLTVL.

In DNA, the CDR3 is TGTGCCAGCAGTCCTTCAGACGGCCCCAATCAGCCCCAGCATTTT. It encodes CASSPSDGPNQPQHF. The chain recombines TRBV3-1 (or the pseudogene TRBV3-2) with TRBJ1-5; D remains unclear. This CDR3 is 15 amino acids long. V lost 6 bases and J 3 bases, leaving 15 bases between the germline ends. Germline CDR1 reads LGHDT; CDR2 reads YNNKEL (reference sequence).

In this sample, this clone turned up a few times. The V gene is TRBV28, the J gene TRBJ1-1, with no clear D. V lost 7 bases and J 0 bases, leaving 12 bases between the germline ends. CDR1 is MDHEN and CDR2 is SYDVKM in the germline V gene. The CDR3 is 14 amino acids. CDR3 bases: TGTGCCAGCAAGGGATCCTCCCTGAACACTGAAGCTTTCTTT. Amino acids: CASKGSSLNTEAFF.

The V gene is TRBV30, the J gene TRBJ1-2; a weak D match, TRBD1 (5 bases). Germline-derived CDR1 and CDR2 are GTSNPN and SVGIG (reference sequence). The CDR3 extends over 14 amino acids. The V end lost 2 bases, the J end lost 0 bases, and 10 bases lay between the germline ends. The CDR3, as DNA: TGTGCCTGGAGTATATACAGGACTAACTATGGCTACACCTTC. Translation gives CAWSIYRTNYGYTF.

The chain carries TRBV28 and TRBJ1-6; D gene uncertain. V shed 2 bases and J shed 8 bases, with 7 bases lying between them. Germline lookup yields CDR1 MDHEN and CDR2 SYDVKM. The CDR3 consists of 13 residues. CDR3 bases: TGTGCCAGCAGTTTACCGGCGGATTCACCCCTCCACTTT. This sequence encodes CASSLPADSPLHF.

The J gene is TRBJ1-1, the V gene TRBV6-2 or TRBV6-3; unclear D gene. Germline CDR1 MNHEY, CDR2 SVGEGT. The length of the CDR3 is 11 residues. The V end was cut by 4 bases, the J end by 7 bases, with 7 bases between. In DNA, the CDR3 is TGTGCCAGCAGTTCCTTAGTTGAAGCTTTCTTT. This encodes CASSSLVEAFF.

The chain recombines TRBV7-2 with TRBJ2-5; 8 nucleotides line up with TRBD2. The V gene's germline CDR1 is SGHTA and CDR2 FQGNSA. Germline trimming cut 4 bases from V and 4 bases from J; bases unmatched to any gene: 5. The CDR3 sequence is 14 residues long. The CDR3 DNA reads TGTGCCAGCAGCTCACCCGGGAGGGCAGAGACCCAGTACTTC. Translated, it gives CASSSPGRAETQYF.

The rearrangement uses TRBV2 and TRBJ1-5, with 7 bases matching TRBD1. This CDR3 is 13 amino acids long. Germline V gene lookup returns CDR1 SNHLY and CDR2 FYNNEI. Trimming removed 6 bases from V and 6 bases from J; junction bases left unmatched: 5. Written as DNA, the CDR3 is TGTGCCAGCAGGCGGGACAGCCTTCAGCCCCAGCATTTT. Its translation: CASRRDSLQPQHF.

The chain's CDR3 is CASSERLQLNTGELFF. The DNA for the CDR3 is TGTGCCAGCAGTGAACGGTTGCAATTGAACACCGGGGAGCTGTTTTTT. The chain links TRBV25-1 to TRBJ2-2; no reliable D call. The CDR3 contains 16 residues. Between the trimmed V and J ends, which lost 2 bases and 1 base, there was a span of 11 bases. Germline V gene sequence: CDR1 MGHDK, CDR2 SYGVNS.

The rearrangement uses TRBV18 and TRBJ2-2, with TRBD2 identical over 7 bases. Looked up from germline, CDR1 is KGHSH and CDR2 is LQKENI. J was trimmed by 5 bases and V by 3 bases; bases with no gene match: 6. This CDR3 is 15 amino acids long. CDR3 loop: CASSPGREPTGELFF. CDR3 sequence (DNA): TGTGCCAGCTCACCTGGGAGGGAGCCTACCGGGGAGCTGTTTTTT. The whole variable domain, filled in from reference TRBV18 and TRBJ2-2, reads NAGVMQNPRHLVRRRGQEARLRCSPMKGHSHVYWYRQLPEEGLKFMVYLQKENIIDESGMPKERFSAEFPKEGPSILRIQQVVRGDSAAYFCASSPGREPTGELFFGEGSRLTVL.

V and J are TRBV5-1 and TRBJ1-4, with TRBD1 matching over 8 bases. The germline gives CDR1 SGHRS, CDR2 YFSETQ. This CDR3 has 17 residues. After removal of 4 bases from V and 7 bases from J, the junction contained 15 bases not matched to a gene. CDR3 protein: CASSLGGQASRGEKLFF. The CDR3 nucleotides read TGCGCCAGCAGCCTGGGGGGACAGGCGTCCCGGGGTGAAAAACTGTTTTTT.

A single count supports this clone. The J gene is TRBJ2-7, the V gene TRBV4-2; 9 nucleotides match TRBD1. Germline lookup yields CDR1 LGHNA and CDR2 YNFKEQ. V lost 1 base to trimming and J lost 4 bases; unmatched junction nucleotides: 2. The CDR3 spans 14 residues. The CDR3 loop is CASSQGDRAYEQYF. The CDR3 nucleotides read TGTGCCAGCAGCCAAGGGGACAGGGCTTACGAGCAGTACTTC.

The rearrangement uses TRBV12-3 or TRBV12-4 and TRBJ2-1; D is unclear. CDR3 length equals 12 residues. Trimming left V 3 bases short and J 5 bases short, with 5 bases between. The DNA of the CDR3 is TGTGCCAGCAGTTTGATCCACAATGAGCAGTTCTTC. Its translation is CASSLIHNEQFF.

The rearrangement joins TRBV6-1 to TRBJ1-1; D remains ambiguous. Germline CDR1 is MNHNS and CDR2 is SASEGT. CDR3 length: 13 amino acids. Trimming left V 3 bases short and J 0 bases short, with 5 bases between. The CDR3 is CASSDGLNTEAFF. The CDR3 region has the DNA TGTGCCAGCAGTGACGGATTGAACACTGAAGCTTTCTTT.

The gene calls are TRBV6-2 or TRBV6-3 and TRBJ2-1; the D gene is possibly TRBD2 (5 bases). Germline-derived CDR1 and CDR2 are MNHEY and SVGEGT. The CDR3 totals 17 residues. V gave up 5 bases and J gave up 8 bases, with 25 bases separating them. The CDR3 region has the DNA TGTGCCAGCAGTCCCGTTACCCCCCATCTCGGAGGTTATGAGCAGTTCTTC. Its protein is CASSPVTPHLGGYEQFF.

V is TRBV4-1 and J is TRBJ2-5, with a weak D call TRBD2 (6 bases). The V end lost 3 bases, the J end lost 3 bases, and 17 bases lay between the germline ends. Germline lookup yields CDR1 MGHRA and CDR2 YSYEKL. The CDR3 is 16 residues long. CDR3 region: CASSQFGQRTKETQYF. The CDR3, as DNA: TGCGCCAGCAGCCAGTTTGGGCAGAGGACTAAAGAGACCCAGTACTTC.

To note about this clone: The junction does not match germline at one end; this may be a read error. This rearrangement joins TRBV5-4 to TRBJ2-1, with TRBD2 identical over 15 bases. This CDR3 spans 12 amino acids. Germline CDR1 is SGHNT and CDR2 is YYREEE (reference sequence). CDR3 DNA sequence: TGTGCCAGCAGCTTACGGACTAGCGGGGGGGTCTTC. It specifies CASSLRTSGGVF. The whole variable domain, remainder taken from reference TRBV5-4 and TRBJ2-1, is ETGVTQSPTHLIKTRGQQVTLRCSSQSGHNTVSWYQQALGQGPQFIFQYYREEENGRGNFPPRFSGLQFPNYSSELNVNALELDDSALYLCASSLRTSGGVFGPGTRLTVL.

Details on this clone: One end of the junction does not line up with germline, which may come from a read error. The V gene is TRBV6-1, the J gene TRBJ1-1; D uncertain. The CDR3 has 16 amino acids. Per germline, CDR1 MNHNS and CDR2 SASEGT. The CDR3 loop reads CASREDGLAASTEAFF. CDR3 bases: TGTGCCAGCAGAGAAGATGGTCTAGCGGCGAGCACTGAAGCTTTCTTT.

The rearrangement joins TRBV5-5 to TRBJ2-7; D might be TRBD1 (7 bases). The CDR3 consists of 16 residues. V was clipped by 0 bases and J by 3 bases, with 16 bases between them. Per the germline V gene, CDR1 is SGHKS and CDR2 is YYEKEE (reference sequence). In DNA form, the CDR3 reads TGTGCCAGCAGCTTGGCCGCGGGACAGACAATCTACGAGCAGTACTTC. Translating it yields CASSLAAGQTIYEQYF. Based on the CDR3 plus reference TRBV5-5 and TRBJ2-7, the full variable domain is DAGVTQSPTHLIKTRGQQVTLRCSPISGHKSVSWYQQVLGQGPQFIFQYYEKEERGRGNFPDRFSARQFPNYSSELNVNALLLGDSALYLCASSLAAGQTIYEQYFGPGTRLTVT.